This entry lists 11 T cell receptor beta chains sequenced from one sample in a study of shared clonotypes between healthy human individuals. The assay was immunoSEQ multiplex PCR, and TCRdb's table has in-frame clones only and misses some. Here the sample spans 2,100,000 or so clones, 95% being singletons. Sequenced input: naive CD4+ T cells sorted from blood. Sample subset: CD45RA+ positively selected. The receptors shown here come from a man younger than 35 in good health.

This clone has just one count. The chain joins TRBV4-1 to TRBJ2-7; either TRBD1 or TRBD2 may fit D (5 bases each). The CDR3 spans 16 residues. The V and J ends lost 5 bases and 4 bases respectively, with 21 bases between them. Per germline, CDR1 MGHRA and CDR2 YSYEKL. In nucleotides, the CDR3 is TGCGCCAGCAGCTCCCTCCGGGGCGCGGAGAAATACGAGCAGTACTTC. Protein product: CASSSLRGAEKYEQYF.

This rearrangement joins TRBV7-9 to TRBJ2-1, with 9 bases that match TRBD2. The CDR3 totals 15 residues. V gave up 6 bases and J gave up 5 bases; unmatched junction bases: 8. Germline V CDR1 and CDR2: SEHNR, FQNEAQ (reference sequence). Here the CDR3 reads CASSFTSGSHNEQFF. Here the CDR3 DNA reads TGTGCCAGCAGTTTCACTAGCGGGTCTCACAATGAGCAGTTCTTC.

Points on this clone: The germline gene is not matched at one end of the junction; a read error may be the cause. The chain couples TRBV2 to TRBJ2-1, with D possibly matching TRBD1 (5 bases). This CDR3 is 10 amino acids long. CDR1 is SNHLY, CDR2 FYNNEI, per germline. CDR3 amino acids: CASSEDNRVF. The CDR3 DNA reads TGTGCCAGCAGTGAGGACAATCGGGTCTTC.

The chain uses TRBV30 and TRBJ2-3; 7 positions match TRBD2. J gave up 5 bases and V 3 bases, and 11 bases lay outside the gene matches. The CDR3 extends over 15 amino acids. Germline CDR1 GTSNPN, CDR2 SVGIG (reference sequence). The CDR3 DNA sequence: TGTGCCTGGAGATGGTGGGAGGGTTTATTAGATACGCAGTATTTT. As protein: CAWRWWEGLLDTQYF.

The chain combines TRBV2 with TRBJ2-7; no clear D. This CDR3 has 10 amino acids. Germline CDR1 reads SNHLY; CDR2 reads FYNNEI. Between the trimmed V and J ends, which lost 8 bases and 4 bases, there was a span of 6 bases. The CDR3 here is CASGRYEQYF. The CDR3 DNA reads TGTGCCAGCGGCCGTTACGAGCAGTACTTC. Variable domain in full (rest from reference TRBV2 and TRBJ2-7): EPEVTQTPSHQVTQMGQEVILRCVPISNHLYFYWYRQILGQKVEFLVSFYNNEISEKSEIFDDQFSVERPDGSNFTLKIRSTKLEDSAMYFCASGRYEQYFGPGTRLTVT.

This clone was detected once. The rearrangement uses TRBV6-1 and TRBJ1-6, with 7 bases fitting TRBD1. The CDR3 is 16 residues long. J lost 6 bases, V lost 0 bases, and 5 bases had no gene match. CDR1 MNHNS and CDR2 SASEGT come from the germline V gene. CDR3 protein: CASSEAFPGGNSPLHF. The CDR3 bases are TGTGCCAGCAGTGAAGCGTTTCCAGGGGGTAATTCACCCCTCCACTTT.

J is TRBJ2-7 and V is TRBV5-1, with 11 bases that match TRBD1. V was pared by 7 bases and J by 7 bases, with 10 bases of the junction left unmatched. Germline-derived CDR1 and CDR2 are SGHRS and YFSETQ. The CDR3 spans 14 residues. The CDR3 DNA is TGCGCCAGCGGGGAGGGACAGGGGGTAGGTGAGCAGTACTTC. Translated: CASGEGQGVGEQYF.

The V and J genes are TRBV5-1 and TRBJ2-3, with 9 bases matching TRBD1. The CDR3 has 16 residues. The V and J ends lost 4 bases and 5 bases, in that order; junction bases with no gene match: 11. Per the germline V gene, CDR1 is SGHRS and CDR2 is YFSETQ. CDR3 amino acids: CASSRSGQGWVDTQYF. DNA of the CDR3: TGCGCCAGCAGCCGGTCGGGACAGGGCTGGGTAGATACGCAGTATTTT.

Here the CDR3 reads CASSRQGDEQYF. The CDR3 nucleotides read TGTGCCAGCAGCCGACAGGGTGACGAGCAGTACTTC. The J gene is TRBJ2-7, the V gene TRBV7-6; 7 nucleotides line up with TRBD1. The germline V gene has CDR1 SGHVS and CDR2 FNYEAQ. V lost 5 bases, J lost 5 bases, and 3 bases stayed unmatched. This CDR3 is 12 amino acids long.

The chain is built from TRBV7-2 and TRBJ1-1; 7 bases are shared with TRBD1. Germline V gives CDR1 SGHTA, CDR2 FQGNSA. CDR3 length: 13 residues. With V trimmed by 5 bases and J by 4 bases, 4 bases remained unmatched. The CDR3 protein is CASSTRGSTEAFF. The DNA of the CDR3 is TGTGCCAGCAGCACCAGGGGGAGCACTGAAGCTTTCTTT.

This chain uses TRBV5-1 with TRBJ2-1; D gene ambiguous. The ends were cut back, 2 bases at V and 10 bases at J, with 7 bases in the middle. Germline CDR1 reads SGHRS; CDR2 reads YFSETQ. The CDR3 spans 11 residues. CDR3 in amino acids: CASSFSVEQFF. The CDR3, as DNA: TGCGCCAGCAGCTTTTCCGTCGAGCAGTTCTTC.